The 10 T cell receptor beta chains given below trace back to one sample, sequenced in a study of blood T cell repertoires in COVID-19 (dated by TCRdb to 2018 to 2020). Libraries were built with the immunoSEQ multiplex PCR assay. TCRdb provides this immuneACCESS table in a form limited to in-frame rearrangements. Some clones are lacking; in checked studies, under half of them reflect an unresolved V gene, and why the rest are absent is not known. The sample contains 250,000 to 350,000 clones, approximately 90% of them found a single time. Of the sample, approximately 4% is held by the ten largest clones. The sequencing sample was made of peripheral blood. Receptor source: a woman in her forties or fifties with active or convalescent COVID-19.

The V gene is TRBV6-2 or TRBV6-3, the J gene TRBJ1-1; a possible D gene is TRBD1 (6 bases). V gave up 5 bases and J gave up 9 bases, with 10 bases separating them. The CDR3 has 11 amino acids. Germline CDR1 reads MNHEY; CDR2 reads SVGEGT. DNA for the CDR3: TGTGCCAGCAGTAGGGACATCCAAGCTTTCTTT. Translating gives CASSRDIQAFF.

The V call is TRBV27, the J call TRBJ2-1; 14 bases line up with TRBD2. The V segment lost 2 bases and the J segment 2 bases; nucleotides outside the gene matches: 2. Looked up from germline, CDR1 is MNHEY and CDR2 is SMNVEV (reference sequence). This CDR3 has 17 residues. As DNA, the CDR3 is TGTGCCAGCAGTTTACTGACTAGCGGGGGGGCCTACAATGAGCAGTTCTTC. This encodes CASSLLTSGGAYNEQFF.

The chain is built from TRBV5-1 and TRBJ1-2, with 8 bases fitting TRBD1. V shed 3 bases and J 4 bases; nucleotides not matched to a gene: 8. Germline V gene sequence: CDR1 SGHRS, CDR2 YFSETQ. The CDR3 runs 15 residues. The CDR3 DNA is TGCGCCAGCAGCTCGGCCCAGGGGGCGACCTATGGCTACACCTTC. Its protein is CASSSAQGATYGYTF.

This sequence joins TRBV6-4 and TRBJ1-6; D is uncertain. CDR3 length: 13 residues. V was clipped by 4 bases and J by 4 bases, with 5 bases between them. Per the germline V gene, CDR1 is MRHNA and CDR2 is SNTAGT. The CDR3 DNA sequence: TGTGCCAGCAGTGGAGGGTATAATTCACCCCTCCACTTT. Its translation is CASSGGYNSPLHF.

V is TRBV28 and J is TRBJ2-3, with 9 positions matching TRBD2. Trimming at V came to 7 bases and at J to 6 bases, leaving 14 bases not matched to a gene. Germline assignment: CDR1 MDHEN and CDR2 SYDVKM. The CDR3 is made up of 16 amino acids. The CDR3 DNA reads as TGTGCCAGCACTACTAGCGGGTCCTTTGTGTCGGATACGCAGTATTTT. It translates to CASTTSGSFVSDTQYF.

The genes are TRBV4-3 and TRBJ1-2; unclear D gene. V shed 0 bases and J shed 4 bases, with 12 bases lying between them. Germline V gives CDR1 LGHNA, CDR2 YSLEER. The CDR3 has 15 amino acids. The CDR3 protein is CASSQEAGFFYGYTF. The CDR3 nucleotides read TGCGCCAGCAGCCAAGAAGCGGGGTTTTTCTATGGCTACACCTTC.

The rearrangement joins TRBV11-3 to TRBJ1-1; no firm D call. Looked up from germline, CDR1 is SGHNT and CDR2 is YENEEA. V was trimmed by 0 bases and J by 4 bases, leaving 15 bases between them. The CDR3 totals 16 residues. The CDR3 is CASSLDGRGSSTEAFF. Written as DNA, the CDR3 is TGTGCCAGCAGCTTAGACGGCCGCGGGTCTTCCACTGAAGCTTTCTTT.

The rearrangement joins TRBV3-1 (or the pseudogene TRBV3-2) to TRBJ1-1; the D gene is possibly TRBD1 (5 bases). Trimming cost V 1 base and J 1 base, with 7 bases left between them. The length of the CDR3 is 14 residues. In germline, CDR1 is LGHDT, CDR2 YNNKEL (reference sequence). CDR3 nucleotide sequence: TGTGCCAGCAGCCAAGTTCAGGGGAACACTGAAGCTTTCTTT. Residues: CASSQVQGNTEAFF.

This chain links TRBV2 with TRBJ1-1; a possible D gene is TRBD1 (6 bases). The CDR3 has 14 residues. Trimming took off 6 bases at V and 2 bases at J, with 13 bases between the two ends. Germline loops: CDR1 SNHLY, CDR2 FYNNEI. CDR3: CASRTIGTNTEAFF. The DNA for the CDR3 is TGTGCCAGCAGGACAATCGGGACAAACACTGAAGCTTTCTTT. The full variable domain, with the rest looked up from reference TRBV2 and TRBJ1-1, is EPEVTQTPSHQVTQMGQEVILRCVPISNHLYFYWYRQILGQKVEFLVSFYNNEISEKSEIFDDQFSVERPDGSNFTLKIRSTKLEDSAMYFCASRTIGTNTEAFFGQGTRLTVV.

The rearrangement joins TRBV4-3 to TRBJ2-1; 8 bases are a match to TRBD2. CDR3 length equals 20 residues. Germline V gene lookup returns CDR1 LGHNA and CDR2 YSLEER. The trim removed 0 bases at V and 2 bases at J, leaving 15 bases unmatched. CDR3 amino acids: CASSQERAGGVLTPYNEQFF. CDR3 coding DNA: TGCGCCAGCAGCCAAGAAAGGGCGGGAGGTGTCCTTACCCCCTACAATGAGCAGTTCTTC.